This T cell receptor beta chain derives from a study of blood T cells in healthy people across ages. Whole-study context: For every two T cells, template switching captured about one barcoded beta molecule. Findings of the study overall: There were more naive CD4+ cells and higher diversity in long-lived donors than in aged donors. Shifts in expanded clonotypes may have been confounded by donor CMV status, which was unknown.

This clonotype was seen at least ten times. Its antigen is not known. The authors ran a second PCR of about 6 to 12 cycles using a sample-barcoded 5' primer and a J-beta primer mix. TCRdb processed the 5' RACE reads anew with MiXCR; each CDR3 protein has one entry. The sample has hundreds of thousands of distinct CDR3 sequences, approximately 30% seen once. This CDR3 is 15 amino acids long. Between the trimmed V and J ends, which lost 3 bases and 1 base, there was a span of 12 bases. Per germline, CDR1 KGHSH and CDR2 LQKENI. The sample was blood. V and J are TRBV18 and TRBJ2-5; no clear D gene. This receptor was obtained from a woman aged 80 or over in good health. CDR3 loop: CASSPRRGPQETQYF. The CDR3 DNA sequence: TGTGCCAGCTCACCGAGACGAGGCCCCCAAGAGACCCAGTACTTC. The variable domain in full, with the rest retrieved from reference TRBV18 and TRBJ2-5, is NAGVMQNPRHLVRRRGQEARLRCSPMKGHSHVYWYRQLPEEGLKFMVYLQKENIIDESGMPKERFSAEFPKEGPSILRIQQVVRGDSAAYFCASSPRRGPQETQYFGPGTRLLVL.